These T cell receptor beta chains were read from a single sample in a study of cytomegalovirus exposure and HLA in healthy donors. TCRdb's copy holds only in-frame clones and misses some; the assay was immunoSEQ multiplex PCR. The table lists roughly 190,000 clones, about four fifths of them singletons, with 3.4% in the top ten. The sample taken for sequencing was PBMCs. Receptors were obtained from a man aged 35-49 years in good health and CMV-seropositive. The CDR3 runs from the conserved cysteine through the conserved F or W. A D gene is named only where the DNA matches it firmly. Size tells how often a clone was seen (once, few, many) or the class of an expanded clone, and some rows leave it out.

d_gene,abundance,v_gene,j_gene,CDR3aa,CDR3nt
TRBD2,few,TRBV29-1,TRBJ2-3,CSVAASGLTDTQYF,TGCAGCGTTGCGGCTAGCGGACTCACAGATACGCAGTATTTT
-,few,TRBV6-4,TRBJ1-1,CASKESDMNTEAFF,TGTGCCAGCAAAGAGTCCGACATGAACACTGAAGCTTTCTTT
-,-,TRBV7-6,TRBJ2-3,CASSFAEGDTQYF,TGTGCCAGCAGCTTTGCCGAGGGAGATACGCAGTATTTT
-,-,TRBV5-6,TRBJ2-5,CASSLGREETQYF,TGTGCCAGCAGCTTGGGGAGGGAAGAGACCCAGTACTTC
-,-,TRBV5-3,TRBJ1-5,CASSLGGANQPQHF,TGTGCCAGCAGCTTGGGCGGGGCTAATCAGCCCCAGCATTTT
TRBD1,-,TRBV6-1,TRBJ1-1,CASSEPGQMWMPEAFF,TGTGCCAGCAGCGAACCGGGACAGATGTGGATGCCTGAAGCTTTCTTT
-,-,TRBV6-1,TRBJ1-1,CASSEARSNTEAFF,TGTGCCAGCAGTGAAGCTAGATCGAACACTGAAGCTTTCTTT
-,-,TRBV6-1,TRBJ2-3,CASSHGGPPTDTQYF,TGTGCCAGCAGCCACGGGGGGCCTCCCACAGATACGCAGTATTTT
TRBD1,-,TRBV4-2,TRBJ1-4,CASSPLPGTGNEKLFF,TGTGCCAGCAGCCCCCTACCCGGGACAGGCAATGAAAAACTGTTTTTT
TRBD1,-,TRBV6-5,TRBJ2-1,CASNYDNTGDEQFF,TGTGCCAGCAACTATGACAATACAGGGGATGAGCAGTTCTTC
TRBD2,few,TRBV7-8,TRBJ2-1,CASSPRGGEQFF,TGTGCCAGCAGCCCCCGGGGGGGTGAGCAGTTCTTC
TRBD1,-,TRBV30,TRBJ1-1,CACQRVRTGGPTNTEAFF,TGTGCCTGCCAGCGAGTTCGAACAGGGGGCCCTACGAACACTGAAGCTTTCTTT
-,-,TRBV6-1,TRBJ2-7,CASSYEQYF,TGTGCCAGCTCTTACGAGCAGTACTTC
-,-,TRBV1,TRBJ1-1,CTSSLHGHPTEAFF,TGCACCAGCAGCCTCCACGGACACCCCACTGAAGCTTTCTTT
-,-,TRBV7-7,TRBJ2-1,CASSLAEEAEQFF,TGTGCCAGCAGCTTAGCCGAGGAAGCCGAGCAGTTCTTC
-,-,TRBV5-4,TRBJ2-5,CASSSRGGETQYF,TGTGCCAGCAGCTCACGGGGTGGAGAGACCCAGTACTTC
TRBD2,-,TRBV11-2,TRBJ2-7,CASSLVSGLALTYEQYF,TGTGCCAGCAGCTTAGTTAGTGGACTAGCGCTTACCTACGAGCAGTACTTC